The present entry profiles one T cell receptor (beta chain) with its context. The antigen is unknown. The data stem from a study of blood T cells in healthy people across ages. Study-level results: Estimates drawn from one million T cells were deemed to understate diversity. A strong correlation was found between TCR beta diversity and the percentage of naive T cells.

Using a J-beta primer mix together with a sample-barcoded 5' primer, a second PCR was run for about 6 to 11 cycles. A single record per CDR3 protein comes from TCRdb applying MiXCR to the 5' RACE reads. The sample shows about 1.7 million distinct CDR3 sequences, roughly 27% of them seen only once. The V and J ends lost 1 base and 1 base respectively, with 15 bases between them. Looked up from germline, CDR1 is SGHTA and CDR2 is FQGNSA. This CDR3 contains 17 residues. Caucasian individuals from Russia who were healthy and aged about 6 to 90 acted as donors. This sequence was found in a woman between 25 and 40 years old in good health. The chain combines TRBV7-2 with TRBJ2-3; possibly TRBD1 for D (6 bases). The source material was blood. The CDR3 nucleotides read TGTGCCAGCAGCTTAGATTCGCAGGGACACCGCACAGATACGCAGTATTTT. Its translation is CASSLDSQGHRTDTQYF.